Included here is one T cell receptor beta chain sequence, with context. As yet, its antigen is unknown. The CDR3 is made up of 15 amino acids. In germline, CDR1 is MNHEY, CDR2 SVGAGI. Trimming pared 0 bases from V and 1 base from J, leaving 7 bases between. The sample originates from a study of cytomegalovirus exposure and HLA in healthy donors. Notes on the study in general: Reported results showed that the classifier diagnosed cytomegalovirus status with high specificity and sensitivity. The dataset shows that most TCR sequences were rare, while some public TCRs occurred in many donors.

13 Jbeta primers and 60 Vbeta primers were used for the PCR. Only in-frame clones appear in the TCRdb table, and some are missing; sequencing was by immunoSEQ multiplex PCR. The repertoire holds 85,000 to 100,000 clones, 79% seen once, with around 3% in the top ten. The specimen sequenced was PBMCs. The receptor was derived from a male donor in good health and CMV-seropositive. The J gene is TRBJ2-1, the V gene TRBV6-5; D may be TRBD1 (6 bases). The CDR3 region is CASSYSQGSYNEQFF. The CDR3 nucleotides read TGTGCCAGCAGTTACTCACAGGGATCCTACAATGAGCAGTTCTTC.